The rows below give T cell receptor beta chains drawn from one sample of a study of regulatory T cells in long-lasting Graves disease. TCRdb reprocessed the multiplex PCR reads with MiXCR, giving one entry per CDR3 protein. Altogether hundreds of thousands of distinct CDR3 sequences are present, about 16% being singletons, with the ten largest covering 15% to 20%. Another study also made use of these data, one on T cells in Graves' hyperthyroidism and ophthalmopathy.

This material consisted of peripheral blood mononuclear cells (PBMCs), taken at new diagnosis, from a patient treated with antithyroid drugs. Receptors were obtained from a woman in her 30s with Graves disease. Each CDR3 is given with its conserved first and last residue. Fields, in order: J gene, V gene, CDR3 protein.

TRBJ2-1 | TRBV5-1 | CASSFVVGESRQFF
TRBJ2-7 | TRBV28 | CASRPPPWAREWHEQYF
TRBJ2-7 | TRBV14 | CASSQVRGDEQYF
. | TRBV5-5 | CASSLSSTSGKRGETQYF
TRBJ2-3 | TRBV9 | CASSVGVAGGRIDTQYF
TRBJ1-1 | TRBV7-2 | CASSLDPNYGDEAFF
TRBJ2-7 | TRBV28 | CASRVPGRKGYEQYF
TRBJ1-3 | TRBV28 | CASSFSGNTIYF
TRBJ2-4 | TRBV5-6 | CASSPGLAGGAKNIQYF
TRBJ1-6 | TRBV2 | CASSSQGARYNSPLHF
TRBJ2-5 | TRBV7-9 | CASVVGETQYF
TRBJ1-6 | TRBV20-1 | CSADPTGTNNSPLHF
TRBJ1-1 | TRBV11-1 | CASSPRQGAGETEAFF
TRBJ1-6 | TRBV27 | CASSFLGVTYNSPLHF
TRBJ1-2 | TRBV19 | CASTSARGDYGYTF
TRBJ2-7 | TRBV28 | CASSLMYEQYF
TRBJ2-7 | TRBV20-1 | CSARGIGLAGATYEQYF
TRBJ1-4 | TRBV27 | CASSSIDRINEKLFF
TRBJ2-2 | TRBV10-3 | CAIRALDGSNTGELFF
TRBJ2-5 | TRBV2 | CASGRTSGQETQYF
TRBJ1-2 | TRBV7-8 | CASSLDFIAETYGYTF
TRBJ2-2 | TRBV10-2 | CASKSGADTGELFF
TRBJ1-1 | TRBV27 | CASSSGAWTEAFF
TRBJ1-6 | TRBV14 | CASSQGHGQVWSPLHF
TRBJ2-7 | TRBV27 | CASSSFAGATYEQYF
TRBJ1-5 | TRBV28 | CASSPRRDSTGYLGNQPQHF
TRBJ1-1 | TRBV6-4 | CASSETGWEATFF
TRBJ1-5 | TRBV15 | CATSSAGGYSNQPQHF
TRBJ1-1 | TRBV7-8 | CASSLESQSFAEAFF
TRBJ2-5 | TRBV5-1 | CASSLFGAQETQYF
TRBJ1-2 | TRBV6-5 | CASSYFTGGKYGYTF
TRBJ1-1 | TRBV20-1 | CSAPPMNTEAFF
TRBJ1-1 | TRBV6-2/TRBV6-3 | CASIIDPGQGNEAFF
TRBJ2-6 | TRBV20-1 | CSAYTTGVGANVLTF
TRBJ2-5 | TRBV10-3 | CAISVSGSGETQYF
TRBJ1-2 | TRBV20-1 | CSAPGGGYTF
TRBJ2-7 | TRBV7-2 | CASSQGGKQRGEQYF
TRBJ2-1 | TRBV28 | CASSSRYNTQQFF
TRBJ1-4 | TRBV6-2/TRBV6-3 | CASSQNEKLFF
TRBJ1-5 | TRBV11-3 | CATPQDHSNQPQHF
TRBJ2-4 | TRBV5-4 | CASSPKGLAKNIQYF
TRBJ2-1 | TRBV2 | CASRGLASGNEQFF
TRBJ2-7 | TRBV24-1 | CATTSLGIAESWQYF
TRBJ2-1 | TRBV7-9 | CASSLVGLASSYNEQFF
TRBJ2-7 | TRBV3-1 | CASSQDQYEQYF
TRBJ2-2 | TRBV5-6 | CAKRRGELFF
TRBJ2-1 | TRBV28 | CASSSLGGRGNEQFF
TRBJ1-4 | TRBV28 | CASSSYQGGYEKLFF
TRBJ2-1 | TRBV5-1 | CASSAGTLGDEQFF
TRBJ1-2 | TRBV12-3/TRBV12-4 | CASSLDHRTGSNYGYTF
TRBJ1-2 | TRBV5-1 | CASSFDGANYGYTF
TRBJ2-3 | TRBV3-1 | CASSQDWASSTDTQYF
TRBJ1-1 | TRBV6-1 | CASEDQQGGTEAFF
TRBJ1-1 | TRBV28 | CASSTTTGGAFF
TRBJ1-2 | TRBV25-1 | CASSESRGQGGYGYTF
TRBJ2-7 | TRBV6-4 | CASSLYRRSYEQYF
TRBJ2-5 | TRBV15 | CATSRPLGQQETQYF
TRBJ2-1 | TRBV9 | CASSVDGVGDEQFF
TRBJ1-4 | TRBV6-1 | CASRRVDRPNEKLFF
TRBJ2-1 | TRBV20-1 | CSARDSASLLEDEQFF